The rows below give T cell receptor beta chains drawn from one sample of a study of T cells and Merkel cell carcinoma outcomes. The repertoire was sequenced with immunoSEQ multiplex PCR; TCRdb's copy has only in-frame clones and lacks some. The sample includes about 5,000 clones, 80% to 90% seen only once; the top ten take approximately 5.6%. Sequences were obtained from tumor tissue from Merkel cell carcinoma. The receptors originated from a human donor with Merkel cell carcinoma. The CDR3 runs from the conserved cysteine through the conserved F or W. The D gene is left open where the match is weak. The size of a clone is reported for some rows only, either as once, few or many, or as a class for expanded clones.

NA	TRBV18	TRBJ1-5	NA	TGTGCCAGCTCGTTACATAGCGGAACAGGGCCCTGGGGCAATCAGCCCCAGCATTTT	CASSLHSGTGPWGNQPQHF
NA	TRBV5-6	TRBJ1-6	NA	TGTGCCAGCAGCCCGGGTCTTGGACAATCACCCCTCCACTTT	CASSPGLGQSPLHF
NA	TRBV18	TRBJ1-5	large	TGTGCCAGCTCACCTATGGATAGCAATCAGCCCCAGCATTTT	CASSPMDSNQPQHF
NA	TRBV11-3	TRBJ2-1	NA	TGTGCCAGCAGCCCGGGGCCACGGAATGAGCAGTTCTTC	CASSPGPRNEQFF
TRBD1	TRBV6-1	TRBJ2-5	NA	TGTGCCAGCAGGGCCGGGACAGGGGTGGGAGAGACCCAGTACTTC	CASRAGTGVGETQYF
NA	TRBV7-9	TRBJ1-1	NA	TGTGCCAGCAGATTCGGCCAGAACACTGAAGCTTTCTTT	CASRFGQNTEAFF
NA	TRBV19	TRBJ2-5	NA	TGTGCCAGTAGTATAGAGCCGACGTCCCAGTACTTC	CASSIEPTSQYF
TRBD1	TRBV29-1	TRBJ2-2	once	TGCAGCGTCCCCGGGACAGGGGTCACCGGGGAGCTGTTTTTT	CSVPGTGVTGELFF
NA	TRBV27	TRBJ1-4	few	TGTGCCAGCAGTTTGTGGGGGACCACTAATGAAAAACTGTTTTTT	CASSLWGTTNEKLFF
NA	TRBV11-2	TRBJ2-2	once	TGTGCCAGCAGCTTAGACAGGGCTCCCGGGGAGCTGTTTTTT	CASSLDRAPGELFF
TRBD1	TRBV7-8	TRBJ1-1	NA	TGTGCCAGCAGCTTTGAGACAGGGGGGAACACTGAAGCTTTCTTT	CASSFETGGNTEAFF
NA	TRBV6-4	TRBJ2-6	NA	TGTGCCAGCAGTGAACAGGGCTCTGGGGCCAACGTCCTGACTTTC	CASSEQGSGANVLTF
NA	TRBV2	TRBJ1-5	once	TGTGCCAGCAGGAACATGGCCTCAAATCAGCCCCAGCATTTT	CASRNMASNQPQHF
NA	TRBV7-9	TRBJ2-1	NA	TGTGCCAGCAGCCAAGCGGGCCAACCTCTTTACAATGAGCAGTTCTTC	CASSQAGQPLYNEQFF
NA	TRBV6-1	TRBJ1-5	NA	TGTGCCAGCAGACAGGTTAACAATCAGCCCCAGCATTTT	CASRQVNNQPQHF
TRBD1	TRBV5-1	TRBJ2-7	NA	TGCGCCAGCAGCTTAACAGGGGGCCGGAACGAGCAGTACTTC	CASSLTGGRNEQYF
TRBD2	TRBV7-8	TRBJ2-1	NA	TGTGCCAGCAGCTCCGGACTAGCGGGAGGTTACAATGAGCAGTTCTTC	CASSSGLAGGYNEQFF
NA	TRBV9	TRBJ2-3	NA	TGTGCCAGCAGCTTACAGGGCACAGATACGCAGTATTTT	CASSLQGTDTQYF
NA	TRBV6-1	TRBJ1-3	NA	TGTGCCAGCAGTGGTTACTGGGGCTTAAGTAGAAACACCATATATTTT	CASSGYWGLSRNTIYF
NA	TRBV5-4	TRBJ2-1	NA	TGTGCCAGCAGCCTGAGGGCAGGGACCTACAATGAGCAGTTCTTC	CASSLRAGTYNEQFF
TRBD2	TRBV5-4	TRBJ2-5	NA	TGTGCCAGCAGCTTGGCATCTAGCGGGGGAGAGACCCAGTACTTC	CASSLASSGGETQYF
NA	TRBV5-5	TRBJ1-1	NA	TGTGCCAGCAGCTTGGAACAGGGAATAGGTGACACTGAAGCTTTCTTT	CASSLEQGIGDTEAFF
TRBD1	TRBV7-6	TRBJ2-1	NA	TGTGCCAGCAGCACGGGACAGGGGGGGTACAATGAGCAGTTCTTC	CASSTGQGGYNEQFF
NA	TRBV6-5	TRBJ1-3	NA	TGTGCCAGCAGATTGACAGCTTCTGGAAACACCATATATTTT	CASRLTASGNTIYF
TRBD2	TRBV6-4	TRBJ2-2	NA	TGTGCCAGCAGTTTACTAGCGGCGAACACCGGGGAGCTGTTTTTT	CASSLLAANTGELFF
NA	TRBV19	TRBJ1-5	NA	TGTGCCAGTAGTACCCCACTAGGGGGGAACCAGCCCCAGCATTTT	CASSTPLGGNQPQHF
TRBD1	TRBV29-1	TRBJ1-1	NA	TGCAGCGTTTCGGACAGGCTCAACACTGAAGCTTTCTTT	CSVSDRLNTEAFF
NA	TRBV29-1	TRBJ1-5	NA	TGCAGCGTTTCCACAGGTGGGACTCAGCCCCAGCATTTT	CSVSTGGTQPQHF
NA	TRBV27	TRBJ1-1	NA	TGTGCCAGCAGTTCGAATACCGTAGGGTTCACTGAAGCTTTCTTT	CASSSNTVGFTEAFF
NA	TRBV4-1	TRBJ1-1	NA	TGCGCCAGCAGCCAAGGGGGCAGGACTGAAGCTTTCTTT	CASSQGGRTEAFF
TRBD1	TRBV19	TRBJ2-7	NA	TGTGCCAGTAGTATAATGGGAACAGGGGCCTACGAGCAGTACTTC	CASSIMGTGAYEQYF
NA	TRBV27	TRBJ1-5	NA	TGTGCCAGCAGTTTAACAGGCGAGCAGCCCCAGCATTTT	CASSLTGEQPQHF
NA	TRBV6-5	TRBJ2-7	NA	TGTGCCAGCAGTTACTGGAGGCGGGGCAGCTACGAGCAGTATTTC	CASSYWRRGSYEQYF
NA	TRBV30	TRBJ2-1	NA	TGTGCCTGGAACCCATGGGGCAGCTCCTACAATGAGCAGTTCTTC	CAWNPWGSSYNEQFF
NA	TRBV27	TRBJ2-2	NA	TGTGCCAGCAGGAGGTCCGGGGAGCTGTTTTTT	CASRRSGELFF
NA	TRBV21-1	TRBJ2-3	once	TGTGCCAGCAGCAAAGGGGACAGGGGGCTTACTAGCACAGATACGCAGTATTTT	CASSKGDRGLTSTDTQYF
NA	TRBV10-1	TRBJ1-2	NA	TGCGCCAGCAGTGAGCAAAGGGTTGGCGGCTACACCTTC	CASSEQRVGGYTF
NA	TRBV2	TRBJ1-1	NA	TGTGCCAGCTATGACCTCATAGGACCACCACTGAACACTGAAGCTTTCTTT	CASYDLIGPPLNTEAFF
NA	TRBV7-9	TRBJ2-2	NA	TGTGCCAGCAGCTTAAGGGGGGCCTCCGGGGAGCTGTTTTTT	CASSLRGASGELFF
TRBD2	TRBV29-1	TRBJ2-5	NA	TGCAGCGTTCAAAGCGGGGAGGAGACCCAGTACTTC	CSVQSGEETQYF
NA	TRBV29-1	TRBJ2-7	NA	TGCAGCGTTGAGATAGCATCGGGAGTCTCGCAGTACTTC	CSVEIASGVSQYF
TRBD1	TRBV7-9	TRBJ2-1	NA	TGTGCCAGCAGCTCAGAAAAGACAGGGGGCGATGAGCAGTTCTTC	CASSSEKTGGDEQFF
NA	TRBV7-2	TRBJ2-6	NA	TGTGCCAGCAGACTCCCTTCGTCGGCTGGGGCCAACGTCCTGACTTTC	CASRLPSSAGANVLTF
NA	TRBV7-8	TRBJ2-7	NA	TGTGCCAGCAGGGGACACCACTCCTACGAGCAGTACTTC	CASRGHHSYEQYF
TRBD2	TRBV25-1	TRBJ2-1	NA	TGTGCCAGCAGTGTAGCGGGGAACAATGAGCAGTTCTTC	CASSVAGNNEQFF